This T cell receptor beta chain was identified in a study of graft-versus-host responses after intestinal transplantation. Note on this clone: Its antigen is as yet unknown.

Findings of the study overall: With peak circulating GvH clone levels came an association with early post-transplant HvG declines. Recipient bone marrow held GvH clones, some seen earlier in ileum or blood.

Produced via immunoSEQ multiplex PCR; TCRdb's table is partial and in-frame only. The table includes approximately 74,000 clones, around 92% detected once. Germline lookup yields CDR1 SNHLY and CDR2 FYNNEI. The junction had 14 bases not matched to a gene; V was cut back by 2 bases and J by 1 base. This CDR3 region has 19 residues. Specimen: PBMCs, collected 98 days after intestinal transplantation. The chain recombines TRBV2 with TRBJ2-7, with 10 bases aligning to TRBD1. This clonotype was obtained from a human patient who received an intestinal transplant, so some T cells may come from the graft donor. The CDR3 DNA follows: TGTGCCAGCAGTGAAATTGTGGGGCTGAGACAGGGGGCATCCTACGAGCAGTACTTC. This codes for CASSEIVGLRQGASYEQYF.